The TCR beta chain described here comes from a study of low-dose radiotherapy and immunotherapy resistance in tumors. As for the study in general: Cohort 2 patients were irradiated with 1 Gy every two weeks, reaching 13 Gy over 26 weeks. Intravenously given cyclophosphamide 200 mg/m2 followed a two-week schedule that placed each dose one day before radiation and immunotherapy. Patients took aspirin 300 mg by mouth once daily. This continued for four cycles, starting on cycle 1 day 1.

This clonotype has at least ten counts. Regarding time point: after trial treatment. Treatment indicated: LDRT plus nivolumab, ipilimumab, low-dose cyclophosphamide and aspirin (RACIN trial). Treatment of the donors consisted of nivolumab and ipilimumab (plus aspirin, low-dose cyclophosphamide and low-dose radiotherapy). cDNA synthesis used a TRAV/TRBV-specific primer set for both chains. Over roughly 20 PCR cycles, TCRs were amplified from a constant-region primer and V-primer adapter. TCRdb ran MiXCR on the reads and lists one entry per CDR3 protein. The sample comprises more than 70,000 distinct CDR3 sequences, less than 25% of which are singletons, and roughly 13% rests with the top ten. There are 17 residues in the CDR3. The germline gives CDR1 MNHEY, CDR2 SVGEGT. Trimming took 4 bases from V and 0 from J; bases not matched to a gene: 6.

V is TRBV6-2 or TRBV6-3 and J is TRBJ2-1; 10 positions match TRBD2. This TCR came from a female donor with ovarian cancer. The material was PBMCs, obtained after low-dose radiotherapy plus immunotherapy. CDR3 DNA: TGTGCCAGCAGTTTCGGGACTAGCGCAAACTCCTACAATGAGCAGTTCTTC. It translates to CASSFGTSANSYNEQFF.